The clone carrying this TCR beta chain was counted a few times. Its antigen is as yet unknown. This sample is drawn from a study of T-cell memory formation after mild COVID-19. Study background: TCR clusters mostly belonged to single donors.

Germline V lookup: CDR1 KGHSH, CDR2 LQKENI. The CDR3 covers 14 residues. V was shortened by 5 bases and J by 0 bases, with 11 bases between the two germline ends. General observations from the study: Memory cells collected pre-infection included some clones that later responded, suggesting cross-reactive memory joined. The study found contracting CD4+ clones mainly in CM and EM and contracting CD8+ clones in EMRA. Among clones contracting day 15 to 85, CD4/CD8 was balanced, whereas later expanders leaned CD4+.

TCRdb re-called the 5' RACE reads through MiXCR, storing one row per CDR3 protein. The sample yields around 470,000 distinct CDR3 sequences, roughly 20% seen once. J is TRBJ2-7 and V is TRBV18; D could derive from TRBD1 or TRBD2 (5 bases each). Sequenced input: PBMCs or a T cell subset sorted from them (not recorded which). The source is an adult woman who had mild COVID-19 (a few samples of this study predate the infection). Cell type and time point are not known. The CDR3 coding sequence is TGTGCCAGCTCAACGGGACGGCTCTCCTACGAGCAGTACTTC. This codes for CASSTGRLSYEQYF.